This T cell receptor (beta chain) was identified in a study of early T cells in non-severe SARS-CoV-2 infection. Study-level points and caveats: Database matching using VDJdb favored anti-spike CD8 responses, with private and CD4 specificities left missing.

The CDR3 is 14 amino acids. V lost 5 bases, J lost 0 bases, and 10 bases lay in between. Unique molecular identifiers were added to individual cDNA molecules. TCRdb re-called the 5' RACE reads through MiXCR, storing one row per CDR3 protein. The top ten clones hold 1.4% of a sample with about 83,000 distinct CDR3 sequences, approximately 14% of them seen once. In its sample, this clonotype was seen a few times. Its antigen is as yet unknown. This chain connects TRBV12-3 or TRBV12-4 to TRBJ1-1; D remains ambiguous. The sequence came from an adult who was a healthcare worker with PCR-confirmed SARS-CoV-2 infection or an uninfected control (not recorded which). The source material was whole blood. CDR3 DNA sequence: TGTGCCAGCAGTGTGACCCTGGTGAACACTGAAGCTTTCTTT. Its protein product is CASSVTLVNTEAFF.